These 32 T cell receptor beta chains originate from one sample sequenced in a study of T cell changes during pregnancy in multiple sclerosis. Profiling relied on immunoSEQ multiplex PCR, and the TCRdb table lists in-frame clones only, not all of them. The data hold tens of thousands of clones, with more than 85% observed a single time. This sample comprised peripheral blood, obtained after pregnancy. The receptor set was obtained from a female donor in good health, enrolled as a control in a pregnancy study.

The chain uses TRBV5-6 and TRBJ1-2; TRBD1 matches 8 bases. V shed 6 bases, J shed 5 bases, and the junction held 9 bases outside the gene matches. The CDR3 contains 14 residues. Germline-derived CDR1 and CDR2 are SGHDT and YYEEEE. CDR3 DNA: TGTGCCAGCACCACCCAGGGGGCCCAATATGGCTACACCTTC. Protein: CASTTQGAQYGYTF.

CDR3 residues: CASSLGSRFGNEQFF. The CDR3 DNA reads as TGTGCCAGCAGCTTAGGGTCGAGATTCGGCAATGAGCAGTTCTTC. The chain is built from TRBV7-6 and TRBJ2-1, with D hard to call. CDR1 and CDR2 from the germline V gene are SGHVS and FNYEAQ. This CDR3 is built from 15 residues. Trimming stripped 1 base from V and 6 bases from J, with 13 bases between.

The CDR3 DNA reads as TGTGCCAGCACCGTCGGGGTTAACTATGGCTACACCTTC. The encoded protein is CASTVGVNYGYTF. V usage is TRBV6-1 and J usage is TRBJ1-2, with D hard to call. Germline values: CDR1 MNHNS, CDR2 SASEGT. The CDR3 runs to 13 residues. V lost 7 bases and J lost 1, with 10 bases in between.

The chain carries TRBV7-6 and TRBJ1-6; 12 bases agree with TRBD1. This CDR3 comprises 16 residues. In germline, CDR1 is SGHVS, CDR2 FNYEAQ. V lost 0 bases to trimming and J lost 10 bases; unmatched junction nucleotides: 4. CDR3 region: CASSLAAGTGGSPLHF. For the CDR3, the DNA is TGTGCCAGCAGCTTAGCGGCCGGGACAGGGGGCTCACCCCTCCACTTT.

V and J are TRBV5-1 and TRBJ2-7; weak D call: TRBD1 (6 bases). There are 16 residues in the CDR3. V was trimmed by 0 bases and J by 3 bases, leaving 16 bases between them. CDR1 is SGHRS and CDR2 is YFSETQ in the germline V gene. The CDR3 sequence is CASSLGTGTTNYEQYF. CDR3 DNA: TGCGCCAGCAGCTTGGGAACGGGGACAACTAACTACGAGCAGTACTTC.

The V gene is TRBV28, the J gene TRBJ1-4; the D gene is possibly TRBD1 (5 bases). CDR1 and CDR2 (germline): MDHEN, SYDVKM. V was cut by 2 bases and J by 3 bases, with 7 bases left in between. This CDR3 has 14 amino acids. CDR3: CASSLSRANEKLFF. CDR3 bases: TGTGCCAGCAGTTTAAGCAGGGCTAATGAAAAACTGTTTTTT.

The chain is built from TRBV11-3 and TRBJ2-6; tentative D call: TRBD1 (5 bases). From germline, CDR1 is SGHNT and CDR2 YENEEA. V lost 5 bases and J 0 bases, leaving 8 bases between the germline ends. The CDR3 covers 15 residues. The CDR3 nucleotides are TGTGCCAGCAGCACAGGTTTCTCTGGGGCCAACGTCCTGACTTTC. Its protein is CASSTGFSGANVLTF.

Written as DNA, the CDR3 is TGCGCCAGCAGCTTGGTTTCATTGCTAGCGGGGGCCCGTTCGACAGATACGCAGTATTTT. Translated: CASSLVSLLAGARSTDTQYF. The chain joins TRBV5-1 to TRBJ2-3; 10 bases agree with TRBD2. The V segment lost 0 bases and the J segment 3 bases; nucleotides outside the gene matches: 16. Germline-derived CDR1 and CDR2 are SGHRS and YFSETQ. The CDR3 length is 20 residues.

This chain connects TRBV11-2 to TRBJ2-1; the match to TRBD2 covers 11 bases. Germline V CDR1 and CDR2: SGHAT, FQNNGV. V lost 4 bases to trimming and J lost 3 bases; unmatched junction nucleotides: 2. The CDR3 length is 15 residues. The CDR3 loop is CASSSGLAVYNEQFF. As DNA, the CDR3 is TGTGCCAGCAGCTCGGGACTAGCGGTCTACAATGAGCAGTTCTTC. The full variable domain, rest sourced from reference TRBV11-2 and TRBJ2-1, is EAGVAQSPRYKIIEKRQSVAFWCNPISGHATLYWYQQILGQGPKLLIQFQNNGVVDDSQLPKDRFSAERLKGVDSTLKIQPAKLEDSAVYLCASSSGLAVYNEQFFGPGTRLTVL.

The chain combines TRBV10-3 with TRBJ1-2; 7 bases line up with TRBD1. There are 13 residues in the CDR3. V gave up 6 bases and J gave up 5 bases; unmatched junction bases: 6. Germline V CDR1 and CDR2: ENHRY, SYGVKD. CDR3 in amino acids: CAISAGTDYGYTF. Here the CDR3 DNA reads TGTGCCATCAGCGCCGGGACAGATTATGGCTACACCTTC.

The V call is TRBV15, the J call TRBJ1-2; tentative D call: TRBD1 (5 bases). V dropped 3 bases and J dropped 3 bases, with 8 bases sitting between them. The CDR3 covers 13 residues. From germline, CDR1 is LNHNV and CDR2 YYDKDF (reference sequence). This CDR3 is CATSSDSYYGYTF. The CDR3 DNA reads as TGTGCCACCAGCAGCGACAGCTACTATGGCTACACCTTC. Full variable domain (missing parts from reference TRBV15 and TRBJ1-2): DAMVIQNPRYQVTQFGKPVTLSCSQTLNHNVMYWYQQKSSQAPKLLFHYYDKDFNNEADTPDNFQSRRPNTSFCFLDIRSPGLGDTAMYLCATSSDSYYGYTFGSGTRLTVV.

The J gene is TRBJ1-1, the V gene TRBV6-5; 7 bases map to TRBD1. Germline CDR1 and CDR2: MNHEY and SVGAGI. This CDR3 region has 15 residues. Trimming removed 6 bases from V and 1 base from J; junction bases left unmatched: 8. The CDR3 region is CASSSPRQGNTEAFF. The CDR3 nucleotides read TGTGCCAGCAGCTCCCCCCGACAGGGGAACACTGAAGCTTTCTTT.

The V call is TRBV6-6, the J call TRBJ1-2; 8 bases align to TRBD1. This CDR3 spans 15 amino acids. V was clipped by 7 bases and J by 3 bases; unmatched bases: 10. Germline loops: CDR1 MNHNY, CDR2 SVGAGI (reference sequence). CDR3 region: CASTWFRGLDYGYTF. The CDR3 bases are TGTGCCAGCACCTGGTTCAGGGGGCTCGACTATGGCTACACCTTC.

This rearrangement joins TRBV19 to TRBJ2-3; a possible D gene is TRBD2 (6 bases). V was clipped by 5 bases and J by 4 bases, with 19 bases between them. The germline gives CDR1 LNHDA, CDR2 SQIVND (reference sequence). The CDR3 has 16 residues. In DNA, the CDR3 is TGTGCCAGTAGTGCCGGGACTCCTCGGACGGCAGATACGCAGTATTTT. Translated: CASSAGTPRTADTQYF.

V is TRBV2 and J is TRBJ1-2, with 10 bases lining up with TRBD1. The CDR3 length is 13 residues. Trimming removed 6 bases from V and 3 bases from J; junction bases left unmatched: 1. Germline V gene lookup returns CDR1 SNHLY and CDR2 FYNNEI. CDR3 coding DNA: TGTGCCAGCAGCGGGACAGGGGACTATGGCTACACCTTC. Its translation: CASSGTGDYGYTF.

The J gene is TRBJ1-4, the V gene TRBV5-1; 8 nucleotides agree with TRBD1. CDR1 is SGHRS and CDR2 is YFSETQ in the germline V gene. This CDR3 region has 15 residues. Losses at the gene ends were 1 base for V and 3 bases for J; bases not matched to a gene: 2. The CDR3 loop is CASSLNRGSNEKLFF. The CDR3 DNA follows: TGCGCCAGCAGCTTGAACAGGGGGTCTAATGAAAAACTGTTTTTT.

The V gene is TRBV21-1, the J gene TRBJ2-5; TRBD1, the D gene given by the table, was not confirmed from the DNA. TRBV21-1 is described as a pseudogene. The length of the CDR3 is 15 residues. For the CDR3, the DNA is TGTGCCAGCAGCAAAGGCCAGACAGGGGAAGAGACCCAGTACTTC. It yields the protein CASSKGQTGEETQYF.

The genes are TRBV2 and TRBJ1-3; D is possibly TRBD1 (6 bases). CDR3 length: 14 residues. The V end was cut by 6 bases, the J end by 2 bases, with 11 bases between. Germline V CDR1 and CDR2: SNHLY, FYNNEI. The CDR3 region has the DNA TGTGCCAGCAGCGCAGGGGTAGCTGGAAACACCATATATTTT. Residues: CASSAGVAGNTIYF.

This chain links TRBV5-5 with TRBJ2-7; 14 bases are shared with TRBD2. V was clipped by 4 bases and J by 2 bases; unmatched bases: 8. Germline CDR1 reads SGHKS; CDR2 reads YYEKEE (reference sequence). This CDR3 spans 17 amino acids. The CDR3: CASSLYPTSGRAYEQYF. CDR3 sequence (DNA): TGTGCCAGCAGCCTCTACCCGACTAGCGGGAGGGCCTACGAGCAGTACTTC.

The chain links TRBV7-2 to TRBJ1-4; the D is unclear. The germline gives CDR1 SGHTA, CDR2 FQGNSA. V dropped 10 bases and J dropped 0 bases, with 9 bases sitting between them. The CDR3 totals 13 residues. As DNA, the CDR3 is TGTGCCACCAGATATGCAACTAATGAAAAACTGTTTTTT. Translating it yields CATRYATNEKLFF.

The CDR3 coding sequence is TGTGCCAGCAGACCGGGACATCGGGGAACCGGGGAGCTGTTTTTT. This encodes CASRPGHRGTGELFF. The rearrangement links TRBV2 to TRBJ2-2; possible D gene TRBD1, 6 bases. V dropped 6 bases and J dropped 5 bases, with 16 bases sitting between them. The CDR3 runs to 15 residues. Germline lookup yields CDR1 SNHLY and CDR2 FYNNEI.

The CDR3, as DNA: TGTGCCAGCAGTCCCCGCAAACTAAATGAAAAACTGTTTTTT. Translation: CASSPRKLNEKLFF. This chain uses TRBV27 with TRBJ1-4; the D is unclear. Deletions cut 5 bases from V and 5 bases from J, with 12 bases between. Germline-derived CDR1 and CDR2 are MNHEY and SMNVEV (reference sequence). The CDR3 loop spans 14 amino acids.

The genes are TRBV4-3 and TRBJ2-3, with a possible D match to TRBD2 (6 bases). Germline V gene lookup returns CDR1 LGHNA and CDR2 YSLEER. V shed 0 bases and J shed 3 bases, with 19 bases lying between them. The CDR3 has 18 amino acids. CDR3: CASSQDGQSGPSTDTQYF. The CDR3 nucleotides read TGCGCCAGCAGCCAAGATGGTCAGAGCGGGCCCTCGACAGATACGCAGTATTTT.

The chain recombines TRBV6-5 with TRBJ1-1, with 7 nucleotides matching TRBD1. The V gene end was trimmed by 8 bases and the J gene end by 1 base; junction bases not matched to a gene: 7. CDR1 is MNHEY, CDR2 SVGAGI, per germline. The CDR3 contains 14 residues. The CDR3 DNA follows: TGTGCCAGCGCCAAGACAGGGTCGAACACTGAAGCTTTCTTT. Translated: CASAKTGSNTEAFF.

This rearrangement joins TRBV4-2 to TRBJ2-6; 11 bases line up with TRBD2. Per germline, CDR1 LGHNA and CDR2 YNFKEQ. Trimming removed 0 bases from V and 2 bases from J; junction bases left unmatched: 6. This CDR3 is 19 amino acids long. Here the CDR3 reads CASSQEGSGGAAGANVLTF. In DNA form, the CDR3 reads TGTGCCAGCAGCCAAGAGGGTAGCGGGGGGGCCGCTGGGGCCAACGTCCTGACTTTC.

The rearrangement links TRBV5-1 to TRBJ2-1; D may be TRBD2 (7 bases). V shed 0 bases and J shed 9 bases, with 22 bases lying between them. The V gene's germline CDR1 is SGHRS and CDR2 YFSETQ. CDR3 length: 17 amino acids. In DNA form, the CDR3 reads TGCGCCAGCAGCTTGGGTGTTTCGGGGGGCTATCAGGGTGAGCAGTTCTTC. This gives the protein CASSLGVSGGYQGEQFF.

The V call is TRBV19, the J call TRBJ1-6; 9 bases match TRBD1. The CDR3 consists of 17 residues. Germline CDR1 is LNHDA and CDR2 is SQIVND (reference sequence). V shed 4 bases and J 0 bases; nucleotides not matched to a gene: 4. CDR3 coding DNA: TGTGCCAGTAGTAGGGACAGGGAAGGCTCCTATAATTCACCCCTCCACTTT. Its protein is CASSRDREGSYNSPLHF.

This rearrangement joins TRBV19 to TRBJ1-2, with 7 bases matching TRBD1. CDR3 length: 15 amino acids. V was pared by 2 bases and J by 0 bases, with 3 bases of the junction left unmatched. Germline V gene sequence: CDR1 LNHDA, CDR2 SQIVND (reference sequence). The CDR3 bases are TGTGCCAGTAGTATATGGGACAGCACTAACTATGGCTACACCTTC. Its protein is CASSIWDSTNYGYTF.

V gene TRBV27 combines with J gene TRBJ1-6, with 7 bases identical to TRBD1. Unmatched junction bases numbered 1, after V lost 3 bases and J lost 2 bases. The CDR3 covers 15 residues. CDR1 MNHEY and CDR2 SMNVEV come from the germline V gene (reference sequence). Written as DNA, the CDR3 is TGTGCCAGCAGTTTCAGGGGGGCCTATAATTCACCCCTCCACTTT. This codes for CASSFRGAYNSPLHF.

This clone was counted a single time. The chain couples TRBV19 to TRBJ2-2, with TRBD1 matching 9 bases. V lost 8 bases to trimming and J lost 4 bases; unmatched junction nucleotides: 8. The CDR3 length is 15 residues. The germline V gene encodes CDR1 LNHDA and CDR2 SQIVND (reference sequence). In DNA form, the CDR3 reads TGTGCCAGTCTCGACAGGGGGACCCTCACCGGGGAGCTGTTTTTT. This encodes CASLDRGTLTGELFF.

J is TRBJ1-2 and V is TRBV7-2, with D tentatively TRBD1 (5 bases). CDR3 length: 14 amino acids. Trimming cost V 1 base and J 4 bases, with 10 bases left between them. Germline CDR1 SGHTA, CDR2 FQGNSA. The DNA for the CDR3 is TGTGCCAGCAGCTTAGGGGGAGGGACCTATGGCTACACCTTC. Amino acid sequence: CASSLGGGTYGYTF.

This chain uses TRBV7-6 with TRBJ1-4, with 8 bases lining up with TRBD1. This CDR3 spans 15 amino acids. Germline assignment: CDR1 SGHVS and CDR2 FNYEAQ. V gave up 5 bases and J gave up 4 bases; unmatched junction bases: 6. The CDR3 spells CASSQGARHNEKLFF. The CDR3 nucleotides read TGTGCCAGCAGCCAGGGGGCCCGACATAATGAAAAACTGTTTTTT.